Each of the 20 T cell receptor beta chains below was sequenced from the same sample in a study of Ad26.COV2.S vaccination and SARS-CoV-2 variants. The method was immunoSEQ multiplex PCR; TCRdb's version includes in-frame clones alone and lacks a portion of them. Among under 250,000 clones listed, around 88% were seen once. Specified treatment: some 20 received Ad26.COV2.S at low or high dose, single or two shots; roughly five received placebo; per-sample allocation not given. Sampling occurred on day 63 after the first vaccine or placebo injection. Sequenced material: peripheral blood, taken in a trial of Ad26.COV2.S vaccine versus placebo. The source of these receptors is a person aged 18-60 years who received the Ad26.COV2.S COVID-19 vaccine or a placebo.

The V call is TRBV3-1 (or the pseudogene TRBV3-2), the J call TRBJ2-7; TRBD2 agrees at 10 bases. This CDR3 has 14 amino acids. Trimming took 2 bases from V and 7 from J; bases not matched to a gene: 5. CDR1 is LGHDT and CDR2 is YNNKEL in the germline V gene (reference sequence). In DNA, the CDR3 is TGTGCCAGCAGCCAAAGTAGCGGGGGGACAGAGCAGTACTTC. Translating it yields CASSQSSGGTEQYF.

Comment on this clone: Germline is not matched at one junction end, which may reflect a read error. J is TRBJ2-1 and V is TRBV7-9, with TRBD2 matching over 15 bases. CDR3 length equals 19 residues. Looked up from germline, CDR1 is SEHNR and CDR2 is FQNEAQ (reference sequence). The CDR3: CAGSLEGLAGGPSGNEQFF. CDR3 nucleotides: TGTGCCGGCAGCTTAGAAGGACTAGCGGGAGGGCCTTCGGGGAATGAGCAGTTCTTC.

The chain joins TRBV7-2 to TRBJ2-7; D is unresolved. The V end was cut by 1 base, the J end by 1 base, with 20 bases between. The germline CDR1 and CDR2 sequences are SGHTA and FQGNSA. The CDR3 loop spans 18 amino acids. CDR3 in DNA: TGTGCCAGCAGCTTAGACCATATATCAGTGAGTGAGTCCTACGAGCAGTACGTC. This encodes CASSLDHISVSESYEQYV.

This chain connects TRBV6-5 to TRBJ1-3; 7 nucleotides match TRBD1. The CDR3 is made up of 15 amino acids. The germline CDR1 and CDR2 sequences are MNHEY and SVGAGI. V lost 5 bases to trimming and J lost 1 base; unmatched junction nucleotides: 5. The CDR3 coding sequence is TGTGCCAGCAGTCCCAGACAGGGATCTGGAAACACCATATATTTT. Amino acids: CASSPRQGSGNTIYF.

This chain uses TRBV9 with TRBJ2-7; D possibly corresponds to TRBD1 (5 bases). Trimming stripped 3 bases from V and 7 bases from J, with 20 bases between. This CDR3 comprises 15 residues. The germline V gene encodes CDR1 SGDLS and CDR2 YYNGEE. In nucleotides, the CDR3 is TGTGCCAGCAGCGGCCCGACAGAGTCCCATGGGGAGCAGTACTTC. It yields the protein CASSGPTESHGEQYF.

This sequence joins TRBV6-2 or TRBV6-3 and TRBJ2-7; 9 bases match TRBD1. V was clipped by 0 bases and J by 4 bases; unmatched bases: 4. CDR1 is MNHEY, CDR2 SVGEGT, per germline. There are 15 residues in the CDR3. As DNA, the CDR3 is TGTGCCAGCAGTTACTCTCGTGGACAGGGGTACGAGCAGTACGTC. Translation gives CASSYSRGQGYEQYV.

This clone was picked up one time. The J gene is TRBJ1-1, the V gene TRBV11-2; tentatively, D is TRBD1 (5 bases). CDR3 size: 12 residues. With 4 bases removed from V and 3 bases from J, the gap between germline ends came to 6 bases. Germline CDR1 is SGHAT and CDR2 is FQNNGV. As DNA, the CDR3 is TGTGCCAGCAGCTCAGGGCACACTGAAGCTTTCTTT. This gives the protein CASSSGHTEAFF.

This clone was counted only a few times. The V gene is TRBV14, the J gene TRBJ2-1; possible D gene TRBD1, 6 bases. The V end was cut by 3 bases, the J end by 5 bases, with 20 bases between. Looked up from germline, CDR1 is SGHDN and CDR2 is FVKESK. This CDR3 contains 17 residues. CDR3 sequence: CASSQQGHTSTNNEQFF. CDR3 nucleotide sequence: TGTGCCAGCAGCCAGCAGGGGCACACGTCAACAAACAATGAGCAGTTCTTC.

The J gene is TRBJ1-2, the V gene TRBV27, with a tentative D call TRBD1 (5 bases). This CDR3 region has 16 residues. Trimming stripped 3 bases from V and 4 bases from J, with 18 bases between. Germline-derived CDR1 and CDR2 are MNHEY and SMNVEV (reference sequence). The CDR3 DNA is TGTGCCAGCAGTTTTGTTGGGGGAACAGGAAGCTATGGCTACACCTTC. Residues: CASSFVGGTGSYGYTF.

The chain has TRBV7-6 and TRBJ2-7; 7 bases are shared with TRBD1. Trimming removed 1 base from V and 1 base from J; junction bases left unmatched: 4. Germline loops: CDR1 SGHVS, CDR2 FNYEAQ. The CDR3 is 15 amino acids. The CDR3, as DNA: TGTGCCAGCAGCTTAGGGACAGGTTGGTCCTACGAGCAGTACTTC. Its translation is CASSLGTGWSYEQYF.

This clone was seen once. The junction does not match germline at one end; this may be a read error. The gene calls are TRBV9 and TRBJ2-6; 7 bases align to TRBD1. Looked up from germline, CDR1 is SGDLS and CDR2 is YYNGEE. This CDR3 region has 15 residues. In DNA form, the CDR3 reads TGTGCCAGCAGTGTAGGGGGCGCCGGGGCCAACGTCCTGACTTTC. It codes for CASSVGGAGANVLTF.

This chain links TRBV20-1 with TRBJ1-6, with unresolved D. In germline, CDR1 is DFQATT, CDR2 SNEGSKA (reference sequence). V gave up 8 bases and J gave up 13 bases, with 9 bases separating them. The CDR3 totals 9 residues. The CDR3 here is CSWRIPLHF. In DNA form, the CDR3 reads TGCAGTTGGAGGATCCCCCTCCACTTT.

The gene calls are TRBV19 and TRBJ1-5; TRBD1 might be the D (6 bases). Germline V gene sequence: CDR1 LNHDA, CDR2 SQIVND (reference sequence). V lost 7 bases, J lost 4 bases, and 26 bases lay in between. The CDR3 is made up of 18 amino acids. The CDR3 region has the DNA TGTGCCAGTAATAGTCCTGGACAGACTTCATTTAAAAATCAGCCCCAGCATTTT. The encoded protein is CASNSPGQTSFKNQPQHF.

This clone was recorded only once. The rearrangement uses TRBV14 and TRBJ1-3; D remains ambiguous. The V and J ends lost 0 bases and 4 bases respectively, with 13 bases between them. Germline CDR1 reads SGHDN; CDR2 reads FVKESK. This CDR3 region has 16 residues. CDR3 DNA sequence: TGTGCCAGCAGCCAAGATTACACCTGGCTGGGAAACACCATATATTTT. Amino acids: CASSQDYTWLGNTIYF.

This clone was seen a few times. The chain recombines TRBV19 with TRBJ2-2; D remains unclear. From germline, CDR1 is LNHDA and CDR2 SQIVND (reference sequence). V lost 9 bases, J lost 0 bases, and 11 bases lay in between. This CDR3 is 14 amino acids long. The CDR3 spells CASLGYSNTGELFF. CDR3 nucleotides: TGTGCCAGCCTGGGCTACTCGAACACCGGGGAGCTGTTTTTT.

This chain uses TRBV4-3 with TRBJ2-7; possibly TRBD2 for D (5 bases). The germline V and J ends were trimmed by 3 bases and 3 bases, with 15 bases remaining between them. This CDR3 spans 15 amino acids. The germline CDR1 and CDR2 sequences are LGHNA and YSLEER. As DNA, the CDR3 is TGCGCCAGCAGCCAGGTCGCGGGCGGTAACTACGAGCAGTACTTC. It encodes CASSQVAGGNYEQYF.

Worth noting for this clone: Other DNA sequences in this sample translate to the same CDR3. This chain links TRBV5-4 with TRBJ2-7; D ambiguous. V lost 1 base to trimming and J lost 3 bases, with 5 bases between them. The CDR3 runs 12 residues. Germline CDR1 reads SGHNT; CDR2 reads YYREEE (reference sequence). The CDR3: CASSLSGYEQYF. In DNA, the CDR3 is TGTGCCAGCAGCTTGTCCGGCTACGAGCAGTACTTC.

The DNA of the CDR3 is TGTGCCAGCAGTTCCCTCTCCCGGGCGGAGGGGGAGCAGCCCCAGCATTTT. Translating gives CASSSLSRAEGEQPQHF. The chain is built from TRBV6-2 or TRBV6-3 and TRBJ1-5; D might be TRBD1 (6 bases). Germline values: CDR1 MNHEY, CDR2 SVGEGT. This CDR3 comprises 17 residues. Trimming took off 4 bases at V and 7 bases at J, with 23 bases between the two ends.

In this sample, this clone turned up once. V is TRBV12-5 and J is TRBJ2-7; 7 bases agree with TRBD1. In germline, CDR1 is LGHNT, CDR2 FRNRAP. J lost 3 bases, V lost 2 bases, and 1 base had no gene match. The CDR3 runs 13 residues. The CDR3 here is CASGLRQGYEQYF. The CDR3, as DNA: TGTGCTAGTGGTTTGCGACAGGGCTACGAGCAGTACTTC.

The chain couples TRBV19 to TRBJ2-1; D call uncertain. Trimming pared 1 base from V and 0 bases from J, leaving 7 bases between. This CDR3 is 15 amino acids long. CDR1 LNHDA and CDR2 SQIVND come from the germline V gene (reference sequence). This chain's CDR3 is CASSIALNSYNEQFF. The CDR3 nucleotides are TGTGCCAGTAGTATAGCCCTAAACTCCTACAATGAGCAGTTCTTC.